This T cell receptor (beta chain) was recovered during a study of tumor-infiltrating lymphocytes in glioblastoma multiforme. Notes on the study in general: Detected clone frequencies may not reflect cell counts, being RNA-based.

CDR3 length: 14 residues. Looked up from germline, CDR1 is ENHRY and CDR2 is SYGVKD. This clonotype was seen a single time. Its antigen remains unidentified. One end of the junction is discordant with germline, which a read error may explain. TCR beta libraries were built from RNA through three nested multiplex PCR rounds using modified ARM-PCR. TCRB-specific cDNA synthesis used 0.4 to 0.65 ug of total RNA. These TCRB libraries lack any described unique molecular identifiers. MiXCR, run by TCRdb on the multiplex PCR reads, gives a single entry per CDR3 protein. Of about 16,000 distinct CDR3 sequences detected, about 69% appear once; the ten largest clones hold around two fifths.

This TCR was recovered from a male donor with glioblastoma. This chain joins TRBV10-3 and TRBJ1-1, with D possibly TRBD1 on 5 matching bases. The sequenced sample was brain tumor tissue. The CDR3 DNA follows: TGTGCCATCAGTTCCCTTCAGGGTAACACTGAAGCCTTCTTT. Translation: CAISSLQGNTEAFF.